Sequencing of this T cell receptor (beta chain) was carried out in a study of T cells in Graves' hyperthyroidism and ophthalmopathy. Amplification yielded TCR beta CDR3 regions, with RNA transcripts as the source. In the first-round RT-PCR of the TCR CDR3, the HTBI primer set was used. MiXCR, applied by TCRdb to the multiplex PCR reads, yields one record per CDR3 protein. Among some 500,000 distinct CDR3 sequences listed, roughly 25% were seen once. This clonotype was seen ten or more times. The germline V gene has CDR1 SGHTA and CDR2 FQGTGA. The junction had 7 bases not matched to a gene; V was cut back by 5 bases and J by 1 base. The CDR3 runs to 16 residues.

This rearrangement joins TRBV7-3 to TRBJ2-5, with 10 bases matching TRBD2. Input material: blood. The TCR sequence derives from a young woman with Graves' ophthalmopathy. This CDR3 is CASSATGLASQETQYF. Written as DNA, the CDR3 is TGTGCCAGCAGCGCGACGGGACTAGCGTCCCAAGAGACCCAGTACTTC.